The entry that follows covers one T cell receptor beta chain sequence. The antigen is not known. The data were taken from a study of T cell responses to AZD1222 COVID-19 vaccine. Libraries were prepared by immunoSEQ multiplex PCR; TCRdb keeps only in-frame clonotypes and omits some of them. The sample has tens of thousands of clones, 80% to 90% seen once. Germline loops: CDR1 MDHEN, CDR2 SYDVKM. The CDR3 totals 14 residues. The V and J ends lost 5 bases and 5 bases, in that order; junction bases with no gene match: 6. Findings and limits, study-wide: Only 5 or 6 AZD1222 recipients tested seropositive at baseline. Females outnumbered males among donors, who were mostly white British; clonal diversity was possibly underestimated.

This specimen was peripheral blood, taken on day 0 of AZD1222 vaccination. The TCR originated in an adult in good health. The chain joins TRBV28 to TRBJ2-1, with TRBD2 matching 7 bases. CDR3 loop: CASSRLADHNEQFF. In DNA form, the CDR3 reads TGTGCCAGCAGTCGACTAGCCGACCACAATGAGCAGTTCTTC.